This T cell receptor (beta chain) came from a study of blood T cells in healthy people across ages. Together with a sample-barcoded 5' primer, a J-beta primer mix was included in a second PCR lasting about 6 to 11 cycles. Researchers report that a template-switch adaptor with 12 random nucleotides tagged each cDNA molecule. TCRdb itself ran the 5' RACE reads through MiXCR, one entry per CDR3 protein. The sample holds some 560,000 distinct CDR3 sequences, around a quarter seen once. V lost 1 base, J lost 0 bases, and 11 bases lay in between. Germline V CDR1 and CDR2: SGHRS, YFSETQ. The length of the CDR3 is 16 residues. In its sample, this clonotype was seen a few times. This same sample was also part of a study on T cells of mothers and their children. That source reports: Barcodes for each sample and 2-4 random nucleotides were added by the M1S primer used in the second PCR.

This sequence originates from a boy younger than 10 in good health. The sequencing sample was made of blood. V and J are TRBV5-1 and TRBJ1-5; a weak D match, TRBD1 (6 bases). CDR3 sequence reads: CASSLFPGDSNQPQHF. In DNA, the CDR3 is TGCGCCAGCAGCTTGTTTCCAGGGGATAGCAATCAGCCCCAGCATTTT.